The T cell receptor (beta chain) described here comes from a study of spatial heterogeneity in lung cancer. The time point was: sample taken at primary tumor resection. Frozen PBMC, nontumor lung or tumor provided whole RNA, which was sequenced unsorted. In its sample, this clonotype ranks as large. After removal of 0 bases from V and 4 bases from J, the junction contained 1 base not matched to a gene. Germline CDR1 SGHNT, CDR2 YENEEA. The CDR3 spans 15 residues. TCRdb re-called the 5' RACE reads through MiXCR, storing one row per CDR3 protein. The sample includes some 7,700 distinct CDR3 sequences, about a sixth seen only once; the top ten take about 15%.

The genes are TRBV11-3 and TRBJ2-2; 8 nucleotides match TRBD2. The source material was normal lung tissue next to the tumor, sampled at surgery. The clonotype comes from a male donor with early-stage non-small cell lung cancer. For the CDR3, the DNA is TGTGCCAGCAGCTTAGACGGGAGGGCCACCGGGGAGCTGTTTTTT. It translates to CASSLDGRATGELFF. Drawing the rest from reference TRBV11-3 and TRBJ2-2, the complete variable domain is EAGVVQSPRYKIIEKKQPVAFWCNPISGHNTLYWYLQNLGQGPELLIRYENEEAVDDSQLPKDRFSAERLKGVDSTLKIQPAELGDSAVYLCASSLDGRATGELFFGEGSRLTVL.